These T cell receptor beta chains were read from a single sample in a study of resident and recirculating memory T cells in vitiligo. The data were produced by immunoSEQ multiplex PCR, yet TCRdb's version contains in-frame clones alone and is incomplete. The table lists about 76,000 clones, roughly nine tenths of them singletons. Sample: blood. All receptors derive from a male donor with vitiligo. CDR3s include the opening cysteine and the closing phenylalanine or tryptophan. D genes are given only for firm matches.

len,v_gene,d_gene,j_gene,CDR3nt,CDR3aa
14,TRBV7-9,.,TRBJ2-4,TGTGCCAGCAGCTTAGCGATGGCGGCAAACATTCAGTACTTC,CASSLAMAANIQYF
16,TRBV27,TRBD2,TRBJ2-1,TGTGCCAGCAATACTTTTAGCGGGAGCTCCTACAATGAGCAGTTCTTC,CASNTFSGSSYNEQFF
14,TRBV9,.,TRBJ2-2,TGTGCCAGCAGCGGCCGGTCGAACACCGGGGAGCTGTTTTTT,CASSGRSNTGELFF
14,TRBV19,.,TRBJ1-2,TGTGCCAGTACCTCCGAGCCTTCTAACTATGGCTACACCTTC,CASTSEPSNYGYTF
14,TRBV6-1,.,TRBJ2-2,TGTGCCAGCAGTCTAGTTTGGGACACCGGGGAGCTGTTTTTT,CASSLVWDTGELFF
17,TRBV28,.,TRBJ2-7,TGTGCCAGCAGCTCACCCCGGCGGCGCCATTCCTCCTACGAGCAGTACTTC,CASSSPRRRHSSYEQYF
13,TRBV4-1,TRBD1,TRBJ1-1,TGCGCCAGCACAGGACAGGGTGGCACTGAAGCTTTCTTT,CASTGQGGTEAFF
15,TRBV11-3,.,TRBJ2-2,TGTGCCAGCAGACCCCAGGGATCCGGCACCGGGGAGCTGTTTTTT,CASRPQGSGTGELFF
11,TRBV30,.,TRBJ2-7,TGTGCCTGGAGTACTGGAGGGGAGCAGTACTTC,CAWSTGGEQYF
14,TRBV7-9,TRBD2,TRBJ2-7,TGTGCCAGCAGCTGGGAGGGAACTTCCTATGAGCAGTACTTC,CASSWEGTSYEQYF
17,TRBV28,TRBD1,TRBJ1-3,TGTGCCAGCAGTTCCGACAGGGGGCGCGGCGCTGGAAACACCATATATTTT,CASSSDRGRGAGNTIYF
14,TRBV5-1,.,TRBJ1-5,TGCGCCAGCAGCTTAGGACAGAGCAATCAGCCCCAGCATTTT,CASSLGQSNQPQHF
16,TRBV28,TRBD1,TRBJ2-3,TGTGCCAGCAGTTCACAGGGGAGTCTCGGCACAGATACGCAGTATTTT,CASSSQGSLGTDTQYF